The TCR beta chain under discussion was sequenced for a study of T cell responses to AZD1222 COVID-19 vaccine (dated by TCRdb to the early 2020s). Some background on the complete study: AZD1222 recipients with second doses at about 4 weeks or about 12 weeks were pooled, because spike-specific TCR depth and breadth did not differ between schedules. A total of roughly 240 trial participants underwent TCR sequencing, of whom nearly 210 received two doses of AZD1222 and approximately 25 received two doses of the MenACWY control vaccine. Trial participants were enrolled into age subgroups of 18-55, 56-69 and 70-plus years, which contained approximately 150, 28 and 58 TCR-sequenced participants, respectively. Overall results and qualifications from the work: Only a handful of AZD1222 recipients were SARS-CoV-2 seropositive at baseline, limiting conclusions about previously exposed vaccinees. Spike-specific TCR breadth and depth rose significantly after two AZD1222 doses compared with day 0 and with MenACWY recipients. Reportedly, close to half of the unique spike-specific TCRs recognized epitopes lying outside the regions that are mutated in the B.1.351 and B.1.1.7 variants. No day 14 peak-response samples were available, so repertoires were characterized only after the peak T cell response. The whole spike protein was spanned by vaccine-associated CD4 TCRs, and dominant responses were seen in regions 160-218 and 743-854. Most participants were white British and females outnumbered males, and the authors suggested that clonal diversity may have been underestimated. The 56-69-year group was small, and its depth increase did not reach significance, likely because of low power.

The label giving this sample's time point can be read as: baseline before first vaccination. Vaccinee samples were obtained from the UK trials COV001 and COV002, which included a single-blind randomized controlled phase 2/3 trial of AZD1222 (ChAdOx1 nCoV-19) in healthy adults. Trial participant PBMC samples were collected at day 0 and day 28 after the second dose for TCRbeta chain sequencing. In the case of this clone: Its antigen remains undetermined. Per-base quality was not reported, and no clone a single base away is much larger than it.

The CDR3 regions of human TCRbeta chains were analyzed by immunosequencing. The original methods were these. TCRs in the repertoires were matched against a reference library of SARS-CoV-2-specific TCRs that had been generated with the MIRA antigen-specificity platform. Breadth was defined as the fraction of unique TCRs that were SARS-CoV-2-associated. Depth was defined as the fraction of total T cells that were SARS-CoV-2-associated. Using the MIRA data, each spike-specific TCR was assigned both to the spike region to which the TCR was reactive and to a CD4 or CD8 class. Log10-transformed breadth and depth values were compared by one-way ANOVA with Sidak's multiple comparisons tests. As stored in TCRdb, this immuneACCESS dataset retains in-frame rearrangements with V and J assigned. A fraction of the clones does not appear; measured against another copy, unresolved V genes explain less than half of the discrepancy, and the remainder lacks a known reason. That table is the source of V, J and clone size, and D and trimming were worked out from the DNA. This sample is represented by 56,000 or so clones; 80% to 90% of them were singletons. The ten biggest clones cover approximately 16% of the sample.

Trimming accounts for 4 bases at V and 5 bases at J, while the number of junction bases matched to no gene is 7. The germline V gene (reference sequence) specifies SGHNT as CDR1 and YYREEE as CDR2. Reading from cysteine to phenylalanine, the CDR3 counts 16 amino acids. Solely the CDR3 DNA is kept, with 48 bases framed from the first base. This receptor was taken from an adult in good health. The chain uses TRBV5-4 and TRBJ2-2, and 11 junction bases match TRBD2. Sequencing used peripheral blood, obtained on day 0 of AZD1222 vaccination. The DNA reads TGTGCCAGCAGCACCGCTAGCGGGGGGAAAACCGGGGAGCTGTTTTTT. Its amino acids are CASSTASGGKTGELFF.